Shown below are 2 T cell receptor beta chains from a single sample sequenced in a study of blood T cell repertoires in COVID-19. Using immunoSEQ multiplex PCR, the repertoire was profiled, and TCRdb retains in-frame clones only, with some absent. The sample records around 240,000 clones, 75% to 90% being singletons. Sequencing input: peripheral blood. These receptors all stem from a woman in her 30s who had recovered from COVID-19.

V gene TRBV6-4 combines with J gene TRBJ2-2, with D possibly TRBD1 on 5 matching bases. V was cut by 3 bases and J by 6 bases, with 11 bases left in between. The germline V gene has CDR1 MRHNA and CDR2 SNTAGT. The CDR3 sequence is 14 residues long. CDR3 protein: CASSESGFSGELFF. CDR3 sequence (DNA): TGTGCCAGCAGTGAATCAGGGTTCTCCGGGGAGCTGTTTTTT.

The CDR3 is CASSYGSQGSEAFF. Written as DNA, the CDR3 is TGTGCCAGCAGTTACGGGTCGCAGGGATCTGAAGCTTTCTTT. The chain has TRBV6-5 and TRBJ1-1; possibly TRBD1 for D (5 bases). Germline loops: CDR1 MNHEY, CDR2 SVGAGI. Trimming shortened V by 2 bases and J by 6 bases, and 13 bases separated the two germline ends. CDR3 length: 14 amino acids.